This record looks at one T cell receptor beta chain sequence and its context. Its antigen is unknown. No base quality information exists; no much larger clone differs at one position. TCRbeta CDR3 regions were amplified from genomic DNA using the immunoSEQ Assay, a bias-controlled multiplex PCR. The study's own analysis went as follows. Within the assay, amplification of reference gene primers was used to estimate how many nucleated cells each sample contained. To quantify the absolute abundance of each unique TCRbeta CDR3 rearrangement, sequence reads were collapsed and filtered. Productive Simpson clonality was computed per sample as the square root of Simpson's diversity index over productive rearrangements. Entries here come from immuneACCESS through TCRdb and include only in-frame sequences with V and J called. Some clones fail to appear in such tables; in the studies checked, an unresolved V gene covers under half of the shortfall, and the cause of the remainder is unknown. D and trimming were read from the DNA, whereas the V and J calls and clone size are those reported in that table. Within this sample are roughly 160,000 clones, with 80% to 85% of them counted one time only. Roughly 2.9% of the sample is held by the ten biggest clonotypes.

The data were obtained in a study of blood T cell repertoires in COVID-19 (dated by TCRdb to about 2020). As for the study more broadly: The collaborator samples originated in the United States, Italy and Spain and spanned the acute and convalescent phases of COVID-19. The material from the prospective study consisted of cDNA or gDNA derived from T cells, B-cell-depleted T cells, or PBMCs. Subjects who had been exposed to COVID-19, were actively infected with it, or had recovered from it provided the deeply sampled blood TCRbeta repertoires that made up the dataset. The repertoires were released in a freely available public database intended as a resource for research on the immune response to SARS-CoV-2. Samples came from the ongoing ImmuneRACE study (first 160 participants) plus 1,254 subjects from 6 global collaborators. Sample metadata almost always included a de-identified subject ID, COVID-19 status, age in years and sex. HLA class I and class II types, where available, came from metadata supplied by the sample provider rather than from assay-based typing.

What the work shows at the level of the full study, not this receptor alone: The quantity of clinical and demographic metadata differed by source and by participant and was supplied without curation.

Its CDR3 holds 12 amino acids, cysteine through phenylalanine. Only CDR3 DNA remains: 36 bases, in frame from the first base. The germline V gene sets CDR1 to SGHVS and CDR2 to FQNEAQ. V is cut back by 5 bases and J by 16 bases, with 11 bases in the junction unmatched. Collaborating institutions collected whole blood in K2EDTA tubes following their own protocols. For TCRbeta analysis, collaborators shipped samples in one of three forms: frozen whole blood, isolated PBMCs, or DNA extracted from either of those sample types. The sequencing sample was made of peripheral blood. The receptor comes from an older woman with acute or convalescent COVID-19. The rearrangement joined TRBV7-8 to TRBJ2-4; 7 central nucleotides agree with TRBD1. The DNA sequence follows: TGTGCCAGCAGCCATCTACGGGACAGACAATACTTC. The resulting protein is CASSHLRDRQYF. When the CDR3 is completed using the reference TRBV7-8 and TRBJ2-4 genes on either side, the full variable domain is GAGVSQSPRYKVAKRGQDVALRCDPISGHVSLFWYQQALGQGPEFLTYFQNEAQLDKSGLPSDRFFAERPEGSVSTLKIQRTQQEDSAVYLCASSHLRDRQYFGAGTRLSVL.